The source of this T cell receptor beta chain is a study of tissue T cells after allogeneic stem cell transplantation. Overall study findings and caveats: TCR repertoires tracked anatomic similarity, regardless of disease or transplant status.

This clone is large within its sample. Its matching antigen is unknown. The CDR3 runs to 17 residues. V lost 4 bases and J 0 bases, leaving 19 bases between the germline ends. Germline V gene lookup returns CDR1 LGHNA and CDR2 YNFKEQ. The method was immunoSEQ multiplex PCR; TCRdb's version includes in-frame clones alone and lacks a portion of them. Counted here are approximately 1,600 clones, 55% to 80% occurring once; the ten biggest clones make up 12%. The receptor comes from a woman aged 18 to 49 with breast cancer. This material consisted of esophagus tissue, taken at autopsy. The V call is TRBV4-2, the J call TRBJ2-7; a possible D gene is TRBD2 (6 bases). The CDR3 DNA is TGTGCCAGCAGCCGTCTCGGGGGTGGGATGAGCTCCTACGAGCAGTACTTC. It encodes CASSRLGGGMSSYEQYF.